This is a list of T cell receptor beta chains from one sample in a study of cytomegalovirus exposure and HLA in healthy donors. Only in-frame clones appear in the TCRdb table, and some are missing; sequencing was by immunoSEQ multiplex PCR. This sample has about 190,000 clones; roughly 83% occur once, and the top ten carry 1.6%. Material for sequencing was PBMCs. The receptor set was obtained from a woman in her forties or fifties in good health and CMV-seronegative. Both conserved end residues are part of each CDR3.

>TRBV11-1
CASSFRLAGRADTQYF
>TRBV7-9
CSSSLGTGIEYGYTF
>TRBV29-1
CSARDRLNTEAFF
>TRBV19
CASSRYSGSEVRSTEAFF
>TRBV11-2
CASSSGTGGDEQYF
>TRBV6-5
CASSYSPRGGTSAFF
>TRBV11-2
CASSLGLGYTEAFF
>TRBV5-1
CASSLAGESEQYF
>TRBV11-1
CASSTPGDGKGTDTQYF
>TRBV15
CATSRDLAGGGEQFF
>TRBV7-8
CASTGREWVNTQYF
>TRBV27
CASGFDRTGNSPLHF
>TRBV5-1
CASSLNGGVMNTEAFF
>TRBV28
CASSSGRSGEQYF
>TRBV9
CASGGDRDYNEQFF
>TRBV10-3
CAISFSGQGAITEAFF
>TRBV28
CASSIPRWNTEAFF
>TRBV19
CASSIRANQPQHF
>TRBV7-2
CASSRPPLAASYEQYF
>TRBV6-5
CASTTWRGRTGELFF
>TRBV28
CASSTTGPRQPQHF
>TRBV27
CASSLSGGGFSYTF
>TRBV7-6
CASSPTIGLANEQFF
>TRBV5-4
CASSFWEGNTIYF
>TRBV15
CATSRRTPTTGELFF
>TRBV5-6
CASSLFRGAGSEEQYF
>TRBV2
CASSADRVEQYF
>TRBV29-1
CSAHRGPNEQFF
>TRBV5-6
CASSLAGGAGAPYEQYF
>TRBV7-3
CASSPRLAAYNEQFF
>TRBV7-2
CASSGHRGLDSPLHF
>TRBV7-2
CASSLVTGELFF
>TRBV5-1
CASSLAGTGNYGYTF
>TRBV9
CASSVYRGLSGNTIYF
>TRBV19
CASSRQGTYGYTF
>TRBV7-3
CASSPQGSLSGANVLTF
>TRBV11-2
CASSPGLAGEGYEQFF
>TRBV19
CASSIPGLGNQPQHF
>TRBV20-1
CSPDRKLF
>TRBV7-9
CASSLVRTFEAFF
>TRBV14
CASSQQSFNEQYF
>TRBV5-1
CASGPQAKNTGELFF
>TRBV9
CAGNHRVSNQPQHF
>TRBV5-6
CASSRQGRRTGELFF
>TRBV25-1
CASSAMGQGPTDTQYF